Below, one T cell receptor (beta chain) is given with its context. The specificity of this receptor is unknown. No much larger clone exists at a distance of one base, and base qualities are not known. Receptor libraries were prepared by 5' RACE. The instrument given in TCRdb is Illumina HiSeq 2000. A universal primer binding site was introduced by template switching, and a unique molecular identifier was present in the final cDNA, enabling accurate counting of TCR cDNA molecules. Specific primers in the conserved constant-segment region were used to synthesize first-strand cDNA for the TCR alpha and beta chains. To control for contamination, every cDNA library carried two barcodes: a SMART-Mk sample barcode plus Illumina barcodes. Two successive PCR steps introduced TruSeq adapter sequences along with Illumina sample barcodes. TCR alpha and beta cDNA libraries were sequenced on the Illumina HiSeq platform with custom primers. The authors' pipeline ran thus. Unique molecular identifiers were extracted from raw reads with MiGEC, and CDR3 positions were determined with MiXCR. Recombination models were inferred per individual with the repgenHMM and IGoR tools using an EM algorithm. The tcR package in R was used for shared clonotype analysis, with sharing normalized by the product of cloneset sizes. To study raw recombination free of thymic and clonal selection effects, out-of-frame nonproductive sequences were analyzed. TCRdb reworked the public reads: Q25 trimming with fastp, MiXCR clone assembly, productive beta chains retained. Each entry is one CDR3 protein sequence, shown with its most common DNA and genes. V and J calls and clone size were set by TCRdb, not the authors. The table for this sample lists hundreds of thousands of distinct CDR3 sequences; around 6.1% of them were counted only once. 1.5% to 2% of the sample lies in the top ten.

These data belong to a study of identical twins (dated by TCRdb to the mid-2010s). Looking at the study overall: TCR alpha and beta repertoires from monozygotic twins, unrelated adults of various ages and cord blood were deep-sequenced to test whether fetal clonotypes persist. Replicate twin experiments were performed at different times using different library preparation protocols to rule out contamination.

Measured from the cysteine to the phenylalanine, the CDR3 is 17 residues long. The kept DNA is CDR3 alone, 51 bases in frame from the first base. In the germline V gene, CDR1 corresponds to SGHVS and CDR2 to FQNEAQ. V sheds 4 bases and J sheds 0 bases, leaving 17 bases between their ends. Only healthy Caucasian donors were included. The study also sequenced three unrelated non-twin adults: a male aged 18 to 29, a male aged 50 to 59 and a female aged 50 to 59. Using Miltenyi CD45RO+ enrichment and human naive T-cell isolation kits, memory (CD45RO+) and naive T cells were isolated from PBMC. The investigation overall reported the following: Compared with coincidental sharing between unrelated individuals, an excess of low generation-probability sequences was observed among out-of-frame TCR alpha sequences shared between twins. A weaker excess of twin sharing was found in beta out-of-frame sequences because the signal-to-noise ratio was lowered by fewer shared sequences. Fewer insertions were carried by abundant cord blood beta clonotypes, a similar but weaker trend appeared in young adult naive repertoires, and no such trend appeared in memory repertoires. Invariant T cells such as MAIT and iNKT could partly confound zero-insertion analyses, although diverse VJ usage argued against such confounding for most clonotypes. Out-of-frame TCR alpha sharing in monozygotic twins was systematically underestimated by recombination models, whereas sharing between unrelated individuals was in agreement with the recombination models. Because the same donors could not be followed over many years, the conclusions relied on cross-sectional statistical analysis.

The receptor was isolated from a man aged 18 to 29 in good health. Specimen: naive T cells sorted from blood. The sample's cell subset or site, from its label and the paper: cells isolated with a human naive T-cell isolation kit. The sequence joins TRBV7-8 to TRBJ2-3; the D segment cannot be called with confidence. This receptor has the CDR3 CASSSHLSTISTDTQYF. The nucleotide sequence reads TGTGCCAGCAGCTCGCATCTATCCACAATTAGCACAGATACGCAGTATTTT. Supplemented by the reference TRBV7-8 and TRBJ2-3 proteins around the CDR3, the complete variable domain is GAGVSQSPRYKVAKRGQDVALRCDPISGHVSLFWYQQALGQGPEFLTYFQNEAQLDKSGLPSDRFFAERPEGSVSTLKIQRTQQEDSAVYLCASSSHLSTISTDTQYFGPGTRLTVL.